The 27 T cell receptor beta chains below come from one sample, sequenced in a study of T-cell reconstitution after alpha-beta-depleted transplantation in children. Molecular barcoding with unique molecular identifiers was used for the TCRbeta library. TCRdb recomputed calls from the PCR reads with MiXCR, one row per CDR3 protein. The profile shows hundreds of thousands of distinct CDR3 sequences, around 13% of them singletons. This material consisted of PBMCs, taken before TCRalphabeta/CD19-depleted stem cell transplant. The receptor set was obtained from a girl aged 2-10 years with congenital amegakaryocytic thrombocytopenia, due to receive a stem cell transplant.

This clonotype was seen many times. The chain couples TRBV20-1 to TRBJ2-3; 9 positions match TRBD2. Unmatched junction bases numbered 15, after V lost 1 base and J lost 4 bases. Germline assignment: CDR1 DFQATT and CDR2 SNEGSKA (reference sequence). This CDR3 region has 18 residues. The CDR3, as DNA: TGCAGTGCTAGAGGGGGTTTGGTAGAACTAGCGGGCGCAGATACGCAGTATTTT. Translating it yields CSARGGLVELAGADTQYF.

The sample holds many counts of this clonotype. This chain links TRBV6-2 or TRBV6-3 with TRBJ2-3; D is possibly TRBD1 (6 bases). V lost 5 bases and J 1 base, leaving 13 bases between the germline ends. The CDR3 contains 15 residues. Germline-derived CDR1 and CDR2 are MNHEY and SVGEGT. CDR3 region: CASSPERQGTDTQYF. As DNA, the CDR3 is TGTGCCAGCAGTCCGGAGCGACAGGGCACAGATACGCAGTATTTT.

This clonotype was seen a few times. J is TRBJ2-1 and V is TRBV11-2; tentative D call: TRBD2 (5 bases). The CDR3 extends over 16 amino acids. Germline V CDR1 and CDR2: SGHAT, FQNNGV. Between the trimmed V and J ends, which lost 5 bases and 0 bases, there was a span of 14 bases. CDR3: CASSRVGGRSYNEQFF. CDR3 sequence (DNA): TGTGCCAGCAGCAGAGTCGGAGGCCGCTCCTACAATGAGCAGTTCTTC.

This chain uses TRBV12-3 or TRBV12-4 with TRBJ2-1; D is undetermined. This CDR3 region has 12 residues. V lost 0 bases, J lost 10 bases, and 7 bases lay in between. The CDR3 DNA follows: TGTGCCAGCAGTTTAGCTCGGTTAGAGCAGTTCTTC. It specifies CASSLARLEQFF.

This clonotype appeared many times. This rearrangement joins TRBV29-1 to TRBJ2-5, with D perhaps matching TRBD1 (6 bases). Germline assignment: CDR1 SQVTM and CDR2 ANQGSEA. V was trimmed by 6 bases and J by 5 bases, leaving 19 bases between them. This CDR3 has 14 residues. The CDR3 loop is CSVQVVQGWETQYF. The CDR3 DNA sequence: TGCAGCGTCCAGGTGGTACAGGGATGGGAGACCCAGTACTTC.

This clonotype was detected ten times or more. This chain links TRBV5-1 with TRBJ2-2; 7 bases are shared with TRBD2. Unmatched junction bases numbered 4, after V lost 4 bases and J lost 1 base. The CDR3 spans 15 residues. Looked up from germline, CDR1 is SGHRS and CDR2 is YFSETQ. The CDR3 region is CASSHPSGNTGELFF. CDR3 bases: TGCGCCAGCAGCCACCCTAGCGGGAACACCGGGGAGCTGTTTTTT.

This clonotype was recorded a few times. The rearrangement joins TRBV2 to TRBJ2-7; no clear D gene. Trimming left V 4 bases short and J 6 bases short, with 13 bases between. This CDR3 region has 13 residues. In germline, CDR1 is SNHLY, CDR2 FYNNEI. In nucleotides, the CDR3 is TGTGCCAGCAGTGGCCTAACGAGCAGCGAGCAGTACTTC. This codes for CASSGLTSSEQYF.

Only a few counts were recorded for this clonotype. The chain's CDR3 is CASSPRTGTYEQYF. In DNA form, the CDR3 reads TGTGCCAGCAGCCCGAGAACAGGTACCTACGAGCAGTACTTC. The chain links TRBV7-2 to TRBJ2-7, with D possibly matching TRBD1 (5 bases). Trimming stripped 5 bases from V and 2 bases from J, with 13 bases between. Germline-derived CDR1 and CDR2 are SGHTA and FQGNSA. There are 14 residues in the CDR3.

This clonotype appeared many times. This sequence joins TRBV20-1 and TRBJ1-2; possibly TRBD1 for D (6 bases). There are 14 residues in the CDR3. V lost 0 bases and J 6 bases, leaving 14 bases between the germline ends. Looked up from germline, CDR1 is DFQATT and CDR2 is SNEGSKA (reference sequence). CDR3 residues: CSARDVRDTDGYTF. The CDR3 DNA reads TGCAGTGCTAGAGATGTGCGGGACACCGATGGCTACACCTTC.

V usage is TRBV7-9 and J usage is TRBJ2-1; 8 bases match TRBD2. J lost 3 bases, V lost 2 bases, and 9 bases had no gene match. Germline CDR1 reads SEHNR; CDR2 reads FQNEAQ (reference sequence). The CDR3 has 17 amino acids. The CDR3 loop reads CASSLREGARGYNEQFF. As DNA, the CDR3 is TGTGCCAGCAGCTTACGGGAGGGAGCGCGGGGCTACAATGAGCAGTTCTTC.

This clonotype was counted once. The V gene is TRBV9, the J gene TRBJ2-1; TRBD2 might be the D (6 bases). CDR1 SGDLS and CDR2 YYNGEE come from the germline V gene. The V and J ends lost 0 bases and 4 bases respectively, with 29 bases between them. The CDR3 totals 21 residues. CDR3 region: CASSVDDWTGVGRDPYNEQFF. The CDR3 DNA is TGTGCCAGCAGCGTAGATGATTGGACGGGAGTCGGTAGGGACCCTTACAATGAGCAGTTCTTC.

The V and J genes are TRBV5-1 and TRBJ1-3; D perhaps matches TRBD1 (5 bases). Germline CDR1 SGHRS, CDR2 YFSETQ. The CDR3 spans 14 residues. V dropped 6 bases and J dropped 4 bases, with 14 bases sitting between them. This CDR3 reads CASTTGSSGNTIYF. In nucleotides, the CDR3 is TGCGCCAGCACAACAGGTTCTTCCGGAAACACCATATATTTT.

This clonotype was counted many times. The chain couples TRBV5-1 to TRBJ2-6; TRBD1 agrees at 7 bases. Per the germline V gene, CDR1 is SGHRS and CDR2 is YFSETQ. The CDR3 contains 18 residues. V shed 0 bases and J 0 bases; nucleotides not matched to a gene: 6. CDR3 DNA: TGCGCCAGCAGCTTGGGTCGGACAGGCAACTCTGGGGCCAACGTCCTGACTTTC. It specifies CASSLGRTGNSGANVLTF.

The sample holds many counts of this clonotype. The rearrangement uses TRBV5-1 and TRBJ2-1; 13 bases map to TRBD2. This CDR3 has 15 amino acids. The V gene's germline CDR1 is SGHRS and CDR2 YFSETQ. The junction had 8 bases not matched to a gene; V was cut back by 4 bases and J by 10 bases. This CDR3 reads CASSDTSGRALEQFF. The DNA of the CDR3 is TGCGCCAGCAGCGACACTAGCGGGAGGGCCTTAGAGCAGTTCTTC.

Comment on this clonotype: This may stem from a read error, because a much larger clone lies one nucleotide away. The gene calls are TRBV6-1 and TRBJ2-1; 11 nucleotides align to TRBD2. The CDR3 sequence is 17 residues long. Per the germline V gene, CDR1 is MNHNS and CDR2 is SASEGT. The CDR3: CAISEALAGGTYNEQFF. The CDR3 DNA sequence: TGTGCCATCAGTGAAGCGCTAGCGGGAGGCACCTACAATGAGCAGTTCTTC.

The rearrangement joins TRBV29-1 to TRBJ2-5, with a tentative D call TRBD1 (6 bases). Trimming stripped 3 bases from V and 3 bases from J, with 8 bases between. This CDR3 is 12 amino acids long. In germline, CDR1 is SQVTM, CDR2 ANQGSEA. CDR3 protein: CSVDRGKETQYF. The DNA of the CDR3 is TGCAGCGTTGACAGGGGCAAAGAGACCCAGTACTTC.

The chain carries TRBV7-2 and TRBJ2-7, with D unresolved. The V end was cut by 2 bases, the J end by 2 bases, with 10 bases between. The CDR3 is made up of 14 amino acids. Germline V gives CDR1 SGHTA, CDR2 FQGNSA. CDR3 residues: CASSLRRRTYEQYF. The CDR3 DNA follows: TGTGCCAGCAGCTTACGACGGCGTACCTACGAGCAGTACTTC. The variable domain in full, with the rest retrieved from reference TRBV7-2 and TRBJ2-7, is GAGVSQSPSNKVTEKGKDVELRCDPISGHTALYWYRQSLGQGLEFLIYFQGNSAPDKSGLPSDRFSAERTGGSVSTLTIQRTQQEDSAVYLCASSLRRRTYEQYFGPGTRLTVT.

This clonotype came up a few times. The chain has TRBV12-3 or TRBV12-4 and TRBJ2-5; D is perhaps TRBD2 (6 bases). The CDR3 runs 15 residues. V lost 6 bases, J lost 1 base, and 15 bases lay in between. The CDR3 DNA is TGTGCCAGCAGCCGAAGCGGGTCGGGCCAAGAGACCCAGTACTTC. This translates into CASSRSGSGQETQYF.

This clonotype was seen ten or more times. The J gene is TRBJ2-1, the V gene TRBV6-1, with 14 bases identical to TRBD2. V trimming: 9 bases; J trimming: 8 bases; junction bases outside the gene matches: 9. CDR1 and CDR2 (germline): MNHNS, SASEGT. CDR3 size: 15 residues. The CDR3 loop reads CARRRGTSGSYEQFF. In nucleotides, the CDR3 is TGTGCCAGAAGACGGGGGACTAGCGGGAGCTATGAGCAGTTCTTC.

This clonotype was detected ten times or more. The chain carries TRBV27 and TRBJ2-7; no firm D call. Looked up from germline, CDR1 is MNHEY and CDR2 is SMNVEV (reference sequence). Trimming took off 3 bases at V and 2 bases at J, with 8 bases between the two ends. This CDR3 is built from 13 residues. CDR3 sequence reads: CASSFQSPYEQYF. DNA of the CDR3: TGTGCCAGCAGTTTCCAATCCCCCTACGAGCAGTACTTC.

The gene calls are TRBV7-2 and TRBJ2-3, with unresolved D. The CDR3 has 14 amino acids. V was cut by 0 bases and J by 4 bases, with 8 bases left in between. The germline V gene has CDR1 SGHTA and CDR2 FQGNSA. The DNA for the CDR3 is TGTGCCAGCAGCTTAGCTCGTGAGGCAGATACGCAGTATTTT. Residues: CASSLAREADTQYF.

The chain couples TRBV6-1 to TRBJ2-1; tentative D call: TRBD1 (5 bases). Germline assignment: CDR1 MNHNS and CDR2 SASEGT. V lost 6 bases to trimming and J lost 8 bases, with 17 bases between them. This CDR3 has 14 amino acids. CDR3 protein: CASRTERQFYEQFF. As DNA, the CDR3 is TGTGCCAGCAGGACAGAGAGACAGTTCTATGAGCAGTTCTTC.

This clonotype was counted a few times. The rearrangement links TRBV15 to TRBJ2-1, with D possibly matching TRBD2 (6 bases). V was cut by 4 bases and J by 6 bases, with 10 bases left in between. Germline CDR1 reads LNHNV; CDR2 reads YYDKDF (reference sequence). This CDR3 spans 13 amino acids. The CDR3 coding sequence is TGTGCCACCAGCACCACTAGCCGCAATGAGCAGTTCTTC. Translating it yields CATSTTSRNEQFF.

CDR3 DNA: TGTGCCAGCAGTGATCCGGGACAGGGGAACACTGAAGCTTTCTTT. Its translation: CASSDPGQGNTEAFF. The J gene is TRBJ1-1, the V gene TRBV12-3 or TRBV12-4; 9 bases are a match to TRBD1. V shed 5 bases and J 1 base; nucleotides not matched to a gene: 5. CDR3 length equals 15 residues.

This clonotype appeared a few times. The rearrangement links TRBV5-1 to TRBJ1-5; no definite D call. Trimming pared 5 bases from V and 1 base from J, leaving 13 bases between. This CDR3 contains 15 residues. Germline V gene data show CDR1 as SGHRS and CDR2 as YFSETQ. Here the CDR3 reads CASSAGIESNQPQHF. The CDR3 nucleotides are TGCGCCAGCAGTGCGGGGATTGAAAGCAATCAGCCCCAGCATTTT.

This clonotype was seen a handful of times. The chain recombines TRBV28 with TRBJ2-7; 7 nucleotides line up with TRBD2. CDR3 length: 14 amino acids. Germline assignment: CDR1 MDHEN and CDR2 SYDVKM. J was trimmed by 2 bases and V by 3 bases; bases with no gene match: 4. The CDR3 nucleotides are TGTGCCAGCAGTTTTGGGGGAGGGCCCTACGAGCAGTACTTC. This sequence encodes CASSFGGGPYEQYF.

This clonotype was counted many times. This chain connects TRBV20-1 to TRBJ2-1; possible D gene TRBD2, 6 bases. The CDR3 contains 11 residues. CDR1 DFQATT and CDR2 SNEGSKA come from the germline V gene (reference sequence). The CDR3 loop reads CSIGERDEQFF. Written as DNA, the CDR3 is TGCAGCATAGGAGAGCGGGATGAGCAGTTCTTC.